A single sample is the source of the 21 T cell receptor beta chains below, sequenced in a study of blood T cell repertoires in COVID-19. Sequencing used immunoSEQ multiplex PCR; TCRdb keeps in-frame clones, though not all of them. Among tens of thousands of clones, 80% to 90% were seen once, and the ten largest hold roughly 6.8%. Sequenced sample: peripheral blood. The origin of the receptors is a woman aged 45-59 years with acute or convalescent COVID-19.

CDR3 nucleotides: TGTGCCAGCAGCCAAGTTGGGACAGCTGAGATTTACGAGCAGTACTTC. Its protein is CASSQVGTAEIYEQYF. V and J are TRBV3-1 (or the pseudogene TRBV3-2) and TRBJ2-7; 7 bases match TRBD1. CDR3 length: 16 residues. With V trimmed by 1 base and J by 4 bases, 10 bases remained unmatched. Germline V gene sequence: CDR1 LGHDT, CDR2 YNNKEL (reference sequence).

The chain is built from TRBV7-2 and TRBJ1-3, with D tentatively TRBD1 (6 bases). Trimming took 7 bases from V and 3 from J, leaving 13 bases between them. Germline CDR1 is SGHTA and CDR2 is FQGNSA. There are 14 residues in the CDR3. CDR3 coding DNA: TGTGCCAGCAAGCAAACAGGGTTTGGAAACACCATATATTTT. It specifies CASKQTGFGNTIYF.

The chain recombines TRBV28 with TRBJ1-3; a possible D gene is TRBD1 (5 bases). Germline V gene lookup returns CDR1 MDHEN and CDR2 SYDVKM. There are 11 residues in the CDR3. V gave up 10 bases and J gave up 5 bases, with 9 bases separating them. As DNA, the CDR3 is TGTGCCACCAAGGGGAGAAACACCATATATTTT. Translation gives CATKGRNTIYF.

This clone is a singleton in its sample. The CDR3 sequence: CASPRVVGGAHTDTQYF. DNA for the CDR3: TGTGCCAGCCCCAGAGTGGTCGGAGGGGCTCACACAGATACGCAGTATTTT. The rearrangement joins TRBV21-1 to TRBJ2-3; the D call TRBD2 from the table was never checked on the DNA. TRBV21-1 is a pseudogene segment. The CDR3 runs to 17 residues.

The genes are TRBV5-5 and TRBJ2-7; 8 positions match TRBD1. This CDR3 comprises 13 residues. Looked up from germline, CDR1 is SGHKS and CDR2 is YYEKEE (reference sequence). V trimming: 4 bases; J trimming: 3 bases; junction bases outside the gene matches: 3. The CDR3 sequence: CASSRDRLYEQYF. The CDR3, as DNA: TGTGCCAGCAGCCGGGACAGGCTCTACGAGCAGTACTTC. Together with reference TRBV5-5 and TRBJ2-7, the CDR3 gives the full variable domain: DAGVTQSPTHLIKTRGQQVTLRCSPISGHKSVSWYQQVLGQGPQFIFQYYEKEERGRGNFPDRFSARQFPNYSSELNVNALLLGDSALYLCASSRDRLYEQYFGPGTRLTVT.

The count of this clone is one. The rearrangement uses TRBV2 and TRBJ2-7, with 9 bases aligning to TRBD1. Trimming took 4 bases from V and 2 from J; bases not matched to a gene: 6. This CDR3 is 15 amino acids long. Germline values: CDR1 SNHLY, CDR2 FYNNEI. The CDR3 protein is CASSGRWTGAYEQYF. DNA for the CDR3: TGTGCCAGCAGTGGGAGATGGACAGGGGCCTACGAGCAGTACTTC.

The CDR3 reads CASSLVGHGHGYTF. DNA of the CDR3: TGTGCCAGCAGCTTAGTGGGACATGGCCATGGCTACACCTTC. The chain recombines TRBV7-9 with TRBJ1-2; a possible D gene is TRBD1 (6 bases). V was pared by 1 base and J by 6 bases, with 12 bases between. Per germline, CDR1 SEHNR and CDR2 FQNEAQ (reference sequence). This CDR3 region has 14 residues.

The DNA of the CDR3 is TGTGCCAGCAGTGACCAGGACAGGGGGCTTTGGGAGCAGTACTTC. It yields the protein CASSDQDRGLWEQYF. The genes are TRBV27 and TRBJ2-7, with 11 bases fitting TRBD1. With V trimmed by 5 bases and J by 7 bases, 10 bases remained unmatched. Germline CDR1 is MNHEY and CDR2 is SMNVEV (reference sequence). This CDR3 spans 15 amino acids.

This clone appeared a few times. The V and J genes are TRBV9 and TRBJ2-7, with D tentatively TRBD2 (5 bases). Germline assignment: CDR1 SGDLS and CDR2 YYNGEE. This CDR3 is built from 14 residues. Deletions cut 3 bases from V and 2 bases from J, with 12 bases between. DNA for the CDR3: TGTGCCAGCAGCGCCACTCCCGGGACCTACGAGCAGTACTTC. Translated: CASSATPGTYEQYF. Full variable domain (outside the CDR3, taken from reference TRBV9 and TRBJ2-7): DSGVTQTPKHLITATGQRVTLRCSPRSGDLSVYWYQQSLDQGLQFLIQYYNGEERAKGNILERFSAQQFPDLHSELNLSSLELGDSALYFCASSATPGTYEQYFGPGTRLTVT.

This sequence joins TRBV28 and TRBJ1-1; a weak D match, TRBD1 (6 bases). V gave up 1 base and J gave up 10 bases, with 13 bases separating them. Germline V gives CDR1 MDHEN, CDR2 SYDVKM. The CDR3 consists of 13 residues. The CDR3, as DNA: TGTGCCAGCAGTTTATCGACCCCAGGGGTAGCTTTCTTT. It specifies CASSLSTPGVAFF. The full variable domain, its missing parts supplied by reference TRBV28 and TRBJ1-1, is DVKVTQSSRYLVKRTGEKVFLECVQDMDHENMFWYRQDPGLGLRLIYFSYDVKMKEKGDIPEGYSVSREKKERFSLILESASTNQTSMYLCASSLSTPGVAFFGQGTRLTVV.

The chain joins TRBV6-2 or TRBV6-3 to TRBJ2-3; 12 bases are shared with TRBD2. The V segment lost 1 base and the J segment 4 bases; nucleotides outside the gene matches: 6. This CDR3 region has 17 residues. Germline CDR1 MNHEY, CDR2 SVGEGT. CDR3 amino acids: CASSYLLAGGVADTQYF. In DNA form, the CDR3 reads TGTGCCAGCAGTTACTTACTAGCGGGAGGCGTCGCAGATACGCAGTATTTT.

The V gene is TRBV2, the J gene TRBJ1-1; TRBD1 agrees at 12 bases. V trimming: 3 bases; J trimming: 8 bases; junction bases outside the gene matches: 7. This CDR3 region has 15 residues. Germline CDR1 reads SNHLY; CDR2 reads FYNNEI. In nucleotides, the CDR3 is TGTGCCAGCAGTGATGGATTCGGGACAGGGGGCGAAGCTTTCTTT. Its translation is CASSDGFGTGGEAFF. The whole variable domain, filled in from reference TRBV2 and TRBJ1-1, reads EPEVTQTPSHQVTQMGQEVILRCVPISNHLYFYWYRQILGQKVEFLVSFYNNEISEKSEIFDDQFSVERPDGSNFTLKIRSTKLEDSAMYFCASSDGFGTGGEAFFGQGTRLTVV.

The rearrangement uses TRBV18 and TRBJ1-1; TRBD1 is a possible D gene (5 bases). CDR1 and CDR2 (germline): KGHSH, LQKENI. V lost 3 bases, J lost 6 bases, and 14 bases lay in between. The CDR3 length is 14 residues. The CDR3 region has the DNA TGTGCCAGCTCACCTTCGGCTAAGGGGCCTGAAGCTTTCTTT. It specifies CASSPSAKGPEAFF.

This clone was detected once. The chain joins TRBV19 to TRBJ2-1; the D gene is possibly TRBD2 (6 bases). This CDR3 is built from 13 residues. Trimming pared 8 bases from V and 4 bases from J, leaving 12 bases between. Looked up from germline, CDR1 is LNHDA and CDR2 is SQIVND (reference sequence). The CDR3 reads CASGRWGYNEQFF. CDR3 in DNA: TGTGCCAGTGGGAGGTGGGGTTACAATGAGCAGTTCTTC.

CDR3 sequence (DNA): TGTGCCAGCAGAGCCGGAGAGCGTAATGAGCAGTTCTTC. Translation: CASRAGERNEQFF. The genes are TRBV12-3 or TRBV12-4 and TRBJ2-1, with D unclear. The CDR3 is 13 residues long. Trimming took off 6 bases at V and 7 bases at J, with 13 bases between the two ends.

This CDR3 reads CASSLSRDRPSSYEQYF. The CDR3, as DNA: TGTGCCAGCAGCTTATCCCGGGACAGGCCAAGCTCCTACGAGCAGTACTTC. The genes are TRBV7-8 and TRBJ2-7; TRBD1 agrees at 8 bases. The junction had 9 bases not matched to a gene; V was cut back by 2 bases and J by 0 bases. CDR1 and CDR2 from the germline V gene are SGHVS and FQNEAQ. This CDR3 contains 17 residues. Drawing the rest from reference TRBV7-8 and TRBJ2-7, the complete variable domain is GAGVSQSPRYKVAKRGQDVALRCDPISGHVSLFWYQQALGQGPEFLTYFQNEAQLDKSGLPSDRFFAERPEGSVSTLKIQRTQQEDSAVYLCASSLSRDRPSSYEQYFGPGTRLTVT.

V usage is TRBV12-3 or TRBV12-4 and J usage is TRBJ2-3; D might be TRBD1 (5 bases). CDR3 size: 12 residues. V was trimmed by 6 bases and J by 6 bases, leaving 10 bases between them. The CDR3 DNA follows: TGTGCCAGCAGCCCCCCAGGGGATACGCAGTATTTT. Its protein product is CASSPPGDTQYF.

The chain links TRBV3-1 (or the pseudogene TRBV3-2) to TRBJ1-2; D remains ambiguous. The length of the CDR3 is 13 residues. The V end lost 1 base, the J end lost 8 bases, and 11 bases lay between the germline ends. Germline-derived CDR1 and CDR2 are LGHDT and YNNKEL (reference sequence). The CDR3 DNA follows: TGTGCCAGCAGCCAAGCCCGCCCAGGAGGCTACACCTTC. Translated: CASSQARPGGYTF.

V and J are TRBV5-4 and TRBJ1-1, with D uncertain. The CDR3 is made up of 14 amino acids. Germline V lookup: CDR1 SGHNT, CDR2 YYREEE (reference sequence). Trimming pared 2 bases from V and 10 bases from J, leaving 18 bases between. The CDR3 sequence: CASSLSGDGSAAFF. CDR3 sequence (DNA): TGTGCCAGCAGCTTATCCGGGGATGGATCGGCAGCTTTCTTT.

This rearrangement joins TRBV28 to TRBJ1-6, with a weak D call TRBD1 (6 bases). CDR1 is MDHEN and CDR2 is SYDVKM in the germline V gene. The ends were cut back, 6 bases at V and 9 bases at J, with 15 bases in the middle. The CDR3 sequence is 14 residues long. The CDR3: CASRQGVVGSPLHF. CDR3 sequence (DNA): TGTGCCAGCAGACAGGGTGTAGTGGGTTCACCCCTCCACTTT.

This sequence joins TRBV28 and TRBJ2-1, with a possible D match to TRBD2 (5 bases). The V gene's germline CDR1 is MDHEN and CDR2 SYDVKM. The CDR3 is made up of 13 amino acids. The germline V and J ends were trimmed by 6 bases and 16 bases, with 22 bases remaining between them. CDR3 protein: CASSPDYLLSSFF. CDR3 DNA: TGTGCCAGCAGCCCCGACTACCTATTAAGTTCCTTCTTC.